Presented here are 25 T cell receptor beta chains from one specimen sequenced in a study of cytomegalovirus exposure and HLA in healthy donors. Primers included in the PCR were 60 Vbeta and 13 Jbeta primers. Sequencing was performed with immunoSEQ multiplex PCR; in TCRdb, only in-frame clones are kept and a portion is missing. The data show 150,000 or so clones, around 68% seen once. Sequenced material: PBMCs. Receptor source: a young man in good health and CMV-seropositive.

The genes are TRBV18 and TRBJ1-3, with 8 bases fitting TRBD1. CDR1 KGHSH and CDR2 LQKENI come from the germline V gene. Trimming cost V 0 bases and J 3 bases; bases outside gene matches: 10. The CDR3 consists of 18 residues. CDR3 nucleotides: TGTGCCAGCTCACCACCGGACAGGGTTGCATTCGTTGGAAACACCATATATTTT. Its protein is CASSPPDRVAFVGNTIYF.

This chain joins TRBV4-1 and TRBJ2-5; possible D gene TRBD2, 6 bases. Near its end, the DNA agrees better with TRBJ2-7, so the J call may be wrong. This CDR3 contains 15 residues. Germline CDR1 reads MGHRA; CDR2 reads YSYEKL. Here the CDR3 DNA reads TGCGCCAGCAGCCAAGATAGGTCTAGCGTCTACGAGCAGTACTTC. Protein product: CASSQDRSSVYEQYF.

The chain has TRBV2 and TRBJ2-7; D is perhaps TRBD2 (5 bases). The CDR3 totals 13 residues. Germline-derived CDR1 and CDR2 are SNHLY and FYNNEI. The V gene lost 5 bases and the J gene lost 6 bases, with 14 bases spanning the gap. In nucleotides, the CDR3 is TGTGCCAGCAGTTCCGAGAGGGCAGGCGAGCAGTACTTC. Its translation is CASSSERAGEQYF.

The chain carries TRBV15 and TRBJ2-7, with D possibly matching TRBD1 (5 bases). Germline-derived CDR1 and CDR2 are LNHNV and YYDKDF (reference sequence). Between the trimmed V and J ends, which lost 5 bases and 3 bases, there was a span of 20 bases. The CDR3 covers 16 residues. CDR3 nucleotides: TGTGCCACCAGCCCCCCCGGTACAGGATCTCACTACGAGCAGTACTTC. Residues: CATSPPGTGSHYEQYF. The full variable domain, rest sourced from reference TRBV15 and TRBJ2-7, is DAMVIQNPRYQVTQFGKPVTLSCSQTLNHNVMYWYQQKSSQAPKLLFHYYDKDFNNEADTPDNFQSRRPNTSFCFLDIRSPGLGDTAMYLCATSPPGTGSHYEQYFGPGTRLTVT.

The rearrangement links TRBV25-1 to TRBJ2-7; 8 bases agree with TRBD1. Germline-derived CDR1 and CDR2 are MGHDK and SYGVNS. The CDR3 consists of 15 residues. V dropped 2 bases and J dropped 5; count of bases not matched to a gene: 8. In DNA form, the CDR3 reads TGTGCCAGCAGTGAACCGGCGACAGGGGTCGACGAGCAGTACTTC. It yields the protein CASSEPATGVDEQYF.

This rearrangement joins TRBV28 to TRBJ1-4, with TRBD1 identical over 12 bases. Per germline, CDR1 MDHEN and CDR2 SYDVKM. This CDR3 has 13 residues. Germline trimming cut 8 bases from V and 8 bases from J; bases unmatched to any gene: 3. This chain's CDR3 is CASLGQGAEKLFF. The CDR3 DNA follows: TGTGCCAGCCTGGGACAGGGGGCCGAAAAACTGTTTTTT.

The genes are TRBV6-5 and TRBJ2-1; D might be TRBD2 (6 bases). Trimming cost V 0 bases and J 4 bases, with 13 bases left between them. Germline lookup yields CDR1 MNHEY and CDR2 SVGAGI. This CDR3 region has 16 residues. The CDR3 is CASSYSVSSEYNEQFF. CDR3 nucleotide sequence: TGTGCCAGCAGTTACTCGGTCTCTAGCGAGTACAATGAGCAGTTCTTC.

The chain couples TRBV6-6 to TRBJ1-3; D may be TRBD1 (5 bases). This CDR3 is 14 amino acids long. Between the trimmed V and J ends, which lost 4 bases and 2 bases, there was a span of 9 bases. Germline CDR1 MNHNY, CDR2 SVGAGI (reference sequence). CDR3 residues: CASSLPDTGNTIYF. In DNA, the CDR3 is TGTGCCAGCAGTTTGCCGGACACTGGAAACACCATATATTTT.

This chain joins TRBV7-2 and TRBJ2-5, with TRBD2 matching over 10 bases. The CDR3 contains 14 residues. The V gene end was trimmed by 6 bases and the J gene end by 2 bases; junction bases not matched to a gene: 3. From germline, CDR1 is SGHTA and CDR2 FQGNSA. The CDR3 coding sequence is TGTGCCAGCAGTCGGACTAGCGGACAAGAGACCCAGTACTTC. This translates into CASSRTSGQETQYF.

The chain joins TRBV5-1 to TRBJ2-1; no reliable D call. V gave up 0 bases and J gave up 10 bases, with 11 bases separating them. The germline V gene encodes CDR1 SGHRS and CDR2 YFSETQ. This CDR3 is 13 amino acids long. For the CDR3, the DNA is TGCGCCAGCAGCTTGGGACGCGGTCGGGAGCAGTTCTTC. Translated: CASSLGRGREQFF.

The CDR3 region has the DNA TGTGCCCCTCCTCGGCCCAGGGGGCCTAGGATGAACACTGAAGCTTTCTTT. Translating it yields CAPPRPRGPRMNTEAFF. The chain is built from TRBV7-9 and TRBJ1-1; 8 nucleotides align to TRBD1. The CDR3 runs to 17 residues. V shed 11 bases and J 0 bases; nucleotides not matched to a gene: 17. CDR1 is SEHNR and CDR2 is FQNEAQ in the germline V gene (reference sequence).

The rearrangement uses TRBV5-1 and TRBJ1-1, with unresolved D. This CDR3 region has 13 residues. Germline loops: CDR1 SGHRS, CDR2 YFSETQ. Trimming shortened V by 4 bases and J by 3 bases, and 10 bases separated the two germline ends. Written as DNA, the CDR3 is TGCGCCAGCAGCGACTCGTGGGACACTGAAGCTTTCTTT. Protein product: CASSDSWDTEAFF. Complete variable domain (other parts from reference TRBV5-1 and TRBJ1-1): KAGVTQTPRYLIKTRGQQVTLSCSPISGHRSVSWYQQTPGQGLQFLFEYFSETQRNKGNFPGRFSGRQFSNSRSEMNVSTLELGDSALYLCASSDSWDTEAFFGQGTRLTVV.

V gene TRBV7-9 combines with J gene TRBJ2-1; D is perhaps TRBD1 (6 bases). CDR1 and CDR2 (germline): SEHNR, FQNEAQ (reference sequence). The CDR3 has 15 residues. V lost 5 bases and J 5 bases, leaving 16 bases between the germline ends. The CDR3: CASSDIRGWDNEQFF. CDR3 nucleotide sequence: TGTGCCAGCAGCGACATCAGGGGATGGGACAATGAGCAGTTCTTC.

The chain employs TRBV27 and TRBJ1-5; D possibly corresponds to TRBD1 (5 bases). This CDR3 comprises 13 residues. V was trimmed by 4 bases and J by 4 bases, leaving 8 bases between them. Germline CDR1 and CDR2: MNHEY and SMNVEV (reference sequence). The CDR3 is CASSWTPNQPQHF. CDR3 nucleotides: TGTGCCAGCAGTTGGACACCGAATCAGCCCCAGCATTTT.

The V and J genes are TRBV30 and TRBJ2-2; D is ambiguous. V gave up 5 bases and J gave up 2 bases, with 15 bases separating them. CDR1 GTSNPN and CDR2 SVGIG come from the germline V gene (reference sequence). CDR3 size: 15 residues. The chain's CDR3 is CAWGWVSDNTGELFF. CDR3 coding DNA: TGTGCCTGGGGGTGGGTCAGCGACAACACCGGGGAGCTGTTTTTT.

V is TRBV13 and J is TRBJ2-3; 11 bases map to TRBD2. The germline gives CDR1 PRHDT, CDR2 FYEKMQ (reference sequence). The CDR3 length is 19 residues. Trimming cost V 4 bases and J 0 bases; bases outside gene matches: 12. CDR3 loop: CASSSAPGTSGQSTDTQYF. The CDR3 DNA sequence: TGTGCCAGCAGCTCCGCCCCCGGGACTAGCGGCCAAAGCACAGATACGCAGTATTTT.

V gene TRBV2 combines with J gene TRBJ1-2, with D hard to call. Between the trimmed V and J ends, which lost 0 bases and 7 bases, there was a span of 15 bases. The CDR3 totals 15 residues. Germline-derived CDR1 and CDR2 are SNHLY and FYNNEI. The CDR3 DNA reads TGTGCCAGCAGTGAAGCAGGCCCCGCAGAGCGTGGCTACACCTTC. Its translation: CASSEAGPAERGYTF.

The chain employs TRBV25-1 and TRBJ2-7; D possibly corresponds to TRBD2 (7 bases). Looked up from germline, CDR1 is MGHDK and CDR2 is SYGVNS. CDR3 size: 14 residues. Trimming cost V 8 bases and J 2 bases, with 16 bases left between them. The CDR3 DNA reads TGTGCCAGCGAAAAATCGGGGGGCACCTACGAGCAGTACTTC. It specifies CASEKSGGTYEQYF.

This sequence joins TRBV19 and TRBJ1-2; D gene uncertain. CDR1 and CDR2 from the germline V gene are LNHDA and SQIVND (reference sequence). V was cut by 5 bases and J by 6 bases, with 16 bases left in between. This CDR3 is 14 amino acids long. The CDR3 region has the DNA TGTGCCAGTAGTTCAACCCCGGGTCGCCATGGCTACACCTTC. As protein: CASSSTPGRHGYTF. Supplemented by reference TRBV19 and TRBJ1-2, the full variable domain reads DGGITQSPKYLFRKEGQNVTLSCEQNLNHDAMYWYRQDPGQGLRLIYYSQIVNDFQKGDIAEGYSVSREKKESFPLTVTSAQKNPTAFYLCASSSTPGRHGYTFGSGTRLTVV.

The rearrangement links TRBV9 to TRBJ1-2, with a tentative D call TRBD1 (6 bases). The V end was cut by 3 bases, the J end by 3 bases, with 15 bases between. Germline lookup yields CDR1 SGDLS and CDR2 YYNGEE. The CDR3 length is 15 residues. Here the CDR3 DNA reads TGTGCCAGCAGCGGGTACGACAGGTTCGACTATGGCTACACCTTC. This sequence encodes CASSGYDRFDYGYTF.

CDR3 amino acids: CASSVGLAGVEQFF. As DNA, the CDR3 is TGCGCCAGCAGTGTGGGACTAGCGGGAGTGGAGCAGTTCTTC. The rearrangement uses TRBV10-1 and TRBJ2-1, with TRBD2 matching over 14 bases. The V gene end was trimmed by 4 bases and the J gene end by 10 bases; junction bases not matched to a gene: 3. The CDR3 sequence is 14 residues long. The germline V gene has CDR1 WNHNN and CDR2 SYGVQD (reference sequence).

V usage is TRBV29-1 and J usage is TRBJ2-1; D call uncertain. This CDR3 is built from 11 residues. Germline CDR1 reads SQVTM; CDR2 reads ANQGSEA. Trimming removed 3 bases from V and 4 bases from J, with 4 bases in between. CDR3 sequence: CSVDSYNEQFF. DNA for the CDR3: TGCAGCGTTGACAGTTACAATGAGCAGTTCTTC.

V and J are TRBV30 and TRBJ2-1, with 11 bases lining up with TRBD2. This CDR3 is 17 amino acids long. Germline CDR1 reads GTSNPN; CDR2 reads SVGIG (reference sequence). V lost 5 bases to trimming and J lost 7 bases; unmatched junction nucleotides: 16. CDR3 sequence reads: CAWSPQKLAGAANEQFF. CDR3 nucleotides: TGTGCCTGGTCCCCTCAAAAACTAGCGGGAGCTGCGAATGAGCAGTTCTTC.

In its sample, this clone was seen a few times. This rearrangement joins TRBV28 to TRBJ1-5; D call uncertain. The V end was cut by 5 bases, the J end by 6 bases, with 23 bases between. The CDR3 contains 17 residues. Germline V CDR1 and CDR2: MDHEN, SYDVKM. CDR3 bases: TGTGCCAGCAGTCCATACCCCGGGCCGCCGGAGGGTCAGCCCCAGCATTTT. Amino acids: CASSPYPGPPEGQPQHF.

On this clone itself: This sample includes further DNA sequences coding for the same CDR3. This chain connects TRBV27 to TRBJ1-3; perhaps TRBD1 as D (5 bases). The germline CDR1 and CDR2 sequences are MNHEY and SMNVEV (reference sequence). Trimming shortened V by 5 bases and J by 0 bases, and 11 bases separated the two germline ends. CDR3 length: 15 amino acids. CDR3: CASSRDRSSGNTIYF. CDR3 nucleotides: TGTGCCAGCAGTCGAGACAGAAGCTCTGGAAACACCATATATTTT.